One sample yielded the 25 T cell receptor beta chains listed below, sequenced in a study of OX40 agonist ivuxolimab in advanced cancers. Method: immunoSEQ multiplex PCR; TCRdb's copy keeps in-frame clones and lacks some. The sample records about 70,000 clones, more than 90% being singletons. Sequencing used CD4+ or CD8+ T cells sorted from blood, obtained in a trial of the OX40 agonist ivuxolimab. These receptors all stem from an adult with an advanced solid tumor such as melanoma, head and neck, liver or kidney cancer.

The chain couples TRBV6-5 to TRBJ2-1; TRBD2 matches at 10 bases. Germline-derived CDR1 and CDR2 are MNHEY and SVGAGI. V shed 8 bases, J shed 6 bases, and the junction held 7 bases outside the gene matches. The CDR3 has 14 residues. The CDR3 reads CASRYSGRTNEQFF. Written as DNA, the CDR3 is TGTGCCAGCCGATATAGCGGGAGGACCAATGAGCAGTTCTTC.

This clone occurred once. The rearrangement uses TRBV10-3 and TRBJ2-3; D is unclear. Germline-derived CDR1 and CDR2 are ENHRY and SYGVKD. Trimming shortened V by 2 bases and J by 4 bases, and 7 bases separated the two germline ends. The length of the CDR3 is 13 residues. CDR3 DNA: TGTGCCATCAGTGAGGCAGGTGCAGATACGCAGTATTTT. This codes for CAISEAGADTQYF.

The rearrangement uses TRBV27 and TRBJ2-5; 7 nucleotides match TRBD1. Germline CDR1 MNHEY, CDR2 SMNVEV (reference sequence). The CDR3 totals 15 residues. J gave up 5 bases and V 5 bases, and 11 bases lay outside the gene matches. CDR3 in amino acids: CASSAYRGGPETQYF. DNA of the CDR3: TGTGCCAGCAGTGCCTACAGGGGTGGGCCCGAGACCCAGTACTTC.

The rearrangement uses TRBV6-5 and TRBJ1-2; 8 bases fit TRBD1. V gave up 9 bases and J gave up 7 bases; unmatched junction bases: 10. From germline, CDR1 is MNHEY and CDR2 SVGAGI. This CDR3 is built from 13 residues. The CDR3 region has the DNA TGTGCCAGTAGACAGGGGAGCGTCTCTGGCTACACCTTC. Encoded protein: CASRQGSVSGYTF.

The chain recombines TRBV25-1 with TRBJ2-4; 10 nucleotides align to TRBD2. V was pared by 1 base and J by 8 bases, with 8 bases of the junction left unmatched. The CDR3 length is 16 residues. CDR1 is MGHDK, CDR2 SYGVNS, per germline. DNA for the CDR3: TGTGCCAGCAGTGAATCCAGACTAGCGGGTCGGGACATTCAGTACTTC. It codes for CASSESRLAGRDIQYF.

This rearrangement joins TRBV28 to TRBJ1-3; D unresolved. The CDR3 spans 17 residues. V lost 3 bases and J 1 base, leaving 16 bases between the germline ends. Germline loops: CDR1 MDHEN, CDR2 SYDVKM. This chain's CDR3 is CASSLSFGLGSGNTIYF. Here the CDR3 DNA reads TGTGCCAGCAGTTTGTCGTTTGGGTTGGGTTCTGGAAACACCATATATTTT. Full variable domain (missing parts from reference TRBV28 and TRBJ1-3): DVKVTQSSRYLVKRTGEKVFLECVQDMDHENMFWYRQDPGLGLRLIYFSYDVKMKEKGDIPEGYSVSREKKERFSLILESASTNQTSMYLCASSLSFGLGSGNTIYFGEGSWLTVV.

The V call is TRBV15, the J call TRBJ2-7; tentative D call: TRBD1 (7 bases). Germline CDR1 and CDR2: LNHNV and YYDKDF (reference sequence). The CDR3 has 14 residues. The V end was cut by 5 bases, the J end by 2 bases, with 13 bases between. The CDR3, as DNA: TGTGCCACCAGCCGCGGAGGGGGCACCTACGAGCAGTACTTC. Protein: CATSRGGGTYEQYF.

A single count supports this clone. The CDR3 DNA is TGCGCCAGCAGCGATGCTAGCGGGACAAACGAGCAGTACTTC. Residues: CASSDASGTNEQYF. This chain uses TRBV5-1 with TRBJ2-7; 9 bases align to TRBD2. The CDR3 has 14 residues. Losses at the gene ends were 4 bases for V and 5 bases for J; bases not matched to a gene: 7. Germline CDR1 reads SGHRS; CDR2 reads YFSETQ.

The genes are TRBV7-2 and TRBJ2-6; TRBD1 matches at 9 bases. V dropped 5 bases and J dropped 0; count of bases not matched to a gene: 2. The CDR3 length is 16 residues. Germline CDR1 SGHTA, CDR2 FQGNSA. The CDR3 region is CASSQGQGSGANVLTF. The DNA for the CDR3 is TGTGCCAGCAGCCAGGGACAGGGCTCTGGGGCCAACGTCCTGACTTTC.

This chain uses TRBV5-4 with TRBJ2-1, with D unresolved. Trimming pared 1 base from V and 1 base from J, leaving 12 bases between. Germline values: CDR1 SGHNT, CDR2 YYREEE (reference sequence). This CDR3 spans 16 amino acids. CDR3 in DNA: TGTGCCAGCAGCTTGCCCCGAGGTCCGTCCTACAATGAGCAGTTCTTC. It specifies CASSLPRGPSYNEQFF.

V and J are TRBV4-3 and TRBJ2-1; 7 nucleotides agree with TRBD2. V gave up 6 bases and J gave up 4 bases; unmatched junction bases: 6. The CDR3 has 14 residues. Germline values: CDR1 LGHNA, CDR2 YSLEER. The CDR3 region is CASSSASGYNEQFF. CDR3 nucleotide sequence: TGCGCCAGCAGTTCCGCTAGCGGATACAATGAGCAGTTCTTC.

V and J are TRBV5-1 and TRBJ2-2, with no clear D. V was pared by 1 base and J by 4 bases, with 8 bases between. Germline V gene data show CDR1 as SGHRS and CDR2 as YFSETQ. The CDR3 covers 14 residues. CDR3 sequence (DNA): TGCGCCAGCAGCTTGATACTACCCACCGGGGAGCTGTTTTTT. It is translated as CASSLILPTGELFF.

This chain uses TRBV5-1 with TRBJ1-4; TRBD1 is a possible D gene (5 bases). V lost 3 bases to trimming and J lost 0 bases, with 12 bases between them. The CDR3 totals 16 residues. Germline CDR1 SGHRS, CDR2 YFSETQ. CDR3 loop: CASSWTTGATNEKLFF. The DNA of the CDR3 is TGCGCCAGCAGCTGGACCACAGGAGCAACTAATGAAAAACTGTTTTTT.

This clone was detected once. The chain joins TRBV30 to TRBJ1-3; D uncertain. V was cut by 4 bases and J by 4 bases, with 17 bases left in between. The germline CDR1 and CDR2 sequences are GTSNPN and SVGIG (reference sequence). CDR3 length: 15 amino acids. The CDR3 loop is CAWIPKSGDGNTIYF. The DNA for the CDR3 is TGTGCCTGGATTCCGAAGTCGGGCGACGGAAACACCATATATTTT.

The gene calls are TRBV15 and TRBJ1-4; D remains ambiguous. The CDR3 has 15 residues. Germline V gene data show CDR1 as LNHNV and CDR2 as YYDKDF (reference sequence). The germline V and J ends were trimmed by 0 bases and 13 bases, with 18 bases remaining between them. CDR3 in amino acids: CATSRDYDTVYGLFF. CDR3 nucleotides: TGTGCCACCAGCAGAGATTACGACACCGTATATGGACTGTTTTTT.

This clone appeared a few times. The CDR3 coding sequence is TGTGCCAGCAGCTTGTCGGGGGGACTAGCGCCGTACAATGAGCAGTTCTTC. Translation: CASSLSGGLAPYNEQFF. This chain connects TRBV5-6 to TRBJ2-1; 10 bases match TRBD2. CDR1 is SGHDT and CDR2 is YYEEEE in the germline V gene. This CDR3 region has 17 residues. Trimming at V came to 1 base and at J to 4 bases, leaving 8 bases not matched to a gene. Full variable domain (rest looked up from reference TRBV5-6 and TRBJ2-1): DAGVTQSPTHLIKTRGQQVTLRCSPKSGHDTVSWYQQALGQGPQFIFQYYEEEERQRGNFPDRFSGHQFPNYSSELNVNALLLGDSALYLCASSLSGGLAPYNEQFFGPGTRLTVL.

Regarding this clone: The sample carries other DNA sequences with the same CDR3. The V call is TRBV27, the J call TRBJ2-7; D call uncertain. V was clipped by 4 bases and J by 2 bases, with 3 bases between them. There are 11 residues in the CDR3. Germline V gene sequence: CDR1 MNHEY, CDR2 SMNVEV (reference sequence). CDR3 coding DNA: TGTGCCAGCAGTTCCGCCTACGAGCAGTACTTC. Its protein product is CASSSAYEQYF.

This clone appeared once. This chain's CDR3 is CASSSTGFRPYNEQFF. CDR3 coding DNA: TGCGCCAGCAGTTCTACAGGGTTTCGACCCTACAATGAGCAGTTCTTC. This chain connects TRBV10-1 to TRBJ2-1; tentative D call: TRBD1 (6 bases). The CDR3 covers 16 residues. Germline V CDR1 and CDR2: WNHNN, SYGVQD (reference sequence). With 5 bases removed from V and 2 bases from J, the gap between germline ends came to 16 bases.

The V and J genes are TRBV5-1 and TRBJ2-7; 8 bases match TRBD2. The CDR3 extends over 16 amino acids. Per germline, CDR1 SGHRS and CDR2 YFSETQ. The J segment lost 7 bases and the V segment lost 4 bases, leaving 16 bases of the junction unmatched. CDR3 coding DNA: TGCGCCAGCAGCACCCTCGCGCTAGCGGGTGGAGCTGAGCAGTACTTC. This sequence encodes CASSTLALAGGAEQYF.

The chain uses TRBV6-5 and TRBJ1-4; 11 nucleotides align to TRBD1. The trim removed 2 bases at V and 7 bases at J, leaving 3 bases unmatched. CDR1 and CDR2 from the germline V gene are MNHEY and SVGAGI. The CDR3 is made up of 15 amino acids. The CDR3: CASSYRGTGGEKLFF. In DNA form, the CDR3 reads TGTGCCAGCAGTTACAGGGGGACAGGGGGTGAAAAACTGTTTTTT.

The chain is built from TRBV7-2 and TRBJ2-1; D gene ambiguous. The V gene's germline CDR1 is SGHTA and CDR2 FQGNSA. This CDR3 has 15 amino acids. V was pared by 3 bases and J by 7 bases, with 16 bases between. DNA of the CDR3: TGTGCCAGCAGCTTGTTGCTGACAATAGGAAATGAGCAGTTCTTC. Residues: CASSLLLTIGNEQFF. Using reference TRBV7-2 and TRBJ2-1 for the parts outside the CDR3, the full variable domain is GAGVSQSPSNKVTEKGKDVELRCDPISGHTALYWYRQSLGQGLEFLIYFQGNSAPDKSGLPSDRFSAERTGGSVSTLTIQRTQQEDSAVYLCASSLLLTIGNEQFFGPGTRLTVL.

This chain connects TRBV7-6 to TRBJ2-7; D uncertain. Germline CDR1 SGHVS, CDR2 FNYEAQ. There are 14 residues in the CDR3. V dropped 5 bases and J dropped 4 bases, with 15 bases sitting between them. This chain's CDR3 is CASSASVGPYEQYF. In nucleotides, the CDR3 is TGTGCCAGCAGCGCGAGCGTTGGGCCGTACGAGCAGTACTTC.

The chain's CDR3 is CASSLGLARRNEQFF. In nucleotides, the CDR3 is TGTGCCAGCAGCTTGGGACTCGCTCGTCGCAATGAGCAGTTCTTC. The rearrangement joins TRBV5-4 to TRBJ2-1; no reliable D call. The CDR3 is 15 residues long. V was trimmed by 0 bases and J by 6 bases, leaving 13 bases between them. The V gene's germline CDR1 is SGHNT and CDR2 YYREEE (reference sequence).

V and J are TRBV6-4 and TRBJ2-6, with TRBD1 matching 7 bases. The germline V gene has CDR1 MRHNA and CDR2 SNTAGT. The V gene end was trimmed by 6 bases and the J gene end by 2 bases; junction bases not matched to a gene: 4. There are 15 residues in the CDR3. The CDR3 loop is CASSPDRAGANVLTF. The CDR3 coding sequence is TGTGCCAGCAGCCCAGACAGGGCTGGGGCCAACGTCCTGACTTTC.

The chain carries TRBV27 and TRBJ1-5; tentative D call: TRBD1 (5 bases). V lost 2 bases and J 0 bases, leaving 8 bases between the germline ends. The CDR3 loop spans 15 amino acids. CDR1 is MNHEY, CDR2 SMNVEV, per germline (reference sequence). The DNA of the CDR3 is TGTGCCAGCAGTTTAACGCAGGGTAGCAATCAGCCCCAGCATTTT. Its translation is CASSLTQGSNQPQHF.